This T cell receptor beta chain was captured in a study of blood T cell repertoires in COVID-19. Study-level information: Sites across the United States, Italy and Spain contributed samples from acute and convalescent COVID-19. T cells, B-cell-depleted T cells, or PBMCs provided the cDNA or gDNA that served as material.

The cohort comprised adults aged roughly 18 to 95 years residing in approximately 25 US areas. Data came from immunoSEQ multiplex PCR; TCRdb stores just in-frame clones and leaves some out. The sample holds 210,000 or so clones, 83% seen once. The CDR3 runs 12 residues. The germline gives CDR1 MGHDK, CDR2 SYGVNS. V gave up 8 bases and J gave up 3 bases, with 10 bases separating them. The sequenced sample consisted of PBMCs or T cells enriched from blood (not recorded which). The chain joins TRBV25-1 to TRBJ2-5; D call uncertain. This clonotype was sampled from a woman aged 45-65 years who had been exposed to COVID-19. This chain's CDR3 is CASLSFEETQYF. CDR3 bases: TGTGCCAGCCTCTCTTTTGAAGAGACCCAGTACTTC.